This is a list of T cell receptor beta chains from one sample in a study of cytomegalovirus exposure and HLA in healthy donors. Clones were sequenced by immunoSEQ multiplex PCR, and TCRdb holds only the in-frame ones, with some missing. The sample shows about 86,000 clones, around 76% of them seen only once. Sequenced sample: PBMCs. These receptors came from a woman in her forties or fifties in good health and CMV-seropositive. Both conserved end residues are part of each CDR3. The D gene is left open where the match is weak. The size field is filled for only some rows; it gives once, few, many or a size class.

TRBV30	-	few	TRBJ2-7	CAWKKGAQLGHEQYF	TGTGCCTGGAAAAAAGGGGCGCAACTCGGGCACGAGCAGTACTTC
TRBV9	-	-	TRBJ1-1	CASSVGGAGNTEAFF	TGTGCCAGCAGCGTAGGGGGCGCCGGGAACACTGAAGCTTTCTTT
TRBV5-1	-	-	TRBJ2-1	CASSLDYGEQFF	TGCGCCAGCAGCTTGGATTACGGTGAGCAGTTCTTC
TRBV27	-	-	TRBJ2-3	CASSHWEMGGSTDTQYF	TGTGCCAGCAGCCATTGGGAGATGGGAGGAAGTACAGATACGCAGTATTTT
TRBV28	TRBD1	-	TRBJ1-1	CASSWAGGPDGAFF	TGTGCCAGCAGTTGGGCAGGGGGCCCGGACGGGGCTTTCTTT
TRBV28	-	-	TRBJ1-1	CASPGGGSSTEAFF	TGTGCCAGCCCTGGGGGGGGGAGTTCGACTGAAGCTTTCTTT
TRBV19	-	-	TRBJ1-2	CASSPQLNYGYTF	TGTGCCAGTAGTCCACAGCTTAACTATGGCTACACCTTC
TRBV18	-	-	TRBJ1-5	CASSPSGNQPQHF	TGTGCCAGCTCACCGTCAGGGAATCAGCCCCAGCATTTT
TRBV2	-	-	TRBJ1-2	CASSEGQDYGYTF	TGTGCCAGCAGTGAAGGACAGGACTATGGCTACACCTTC
TRBV29-1	-	-	TRBJ1-2	CSVEEAGLSYGYTF	TGCAGCGTTGAAGAGGCAGGGCTTAGCTATGGCTACACCTTC
TRBV29-1	TRBD1	-	TRBJ2-7	CSVRQGLGEQYF	TGCAGCGTTAGACAGGGGCTGGGGGAGCAGTACTTC
TRBV28	TRBD1	-	TRBJ1-5	CASSLYGGTGVNQPQHF	TGTGCCAGCAGTTTATACGGCGGGACAGGGGTCAATCAGCCCCAGCATTTT
TRBV5-6	TRBD2	-	TRBJ2-2	CASTQTSGRAFAGELFF	TGTGCCAGCACCCAGACTAGCGGGAGGGCCTTCGCCGGGGAGCTGTTTTTT
TRBV19	TRBD1	-	TRBJ1-5	CASRTTGTGGQPQHF	TGTGCCAGTAGAACTACCGGGACAGGCGGTCAGCCCCAGCATTTT
TRBV5-1	-	few	TRBJ2-7	CASSLDRAYEQYF	TGCGCCAGCAGCTTGGACAGGGCCTACGAGCAGTACTTC
TRBV30	-	once	TRBJ2-2	CAWRTSLGELFF	TGTGCCTGGAGGACTAGTCTTGGGGAGCTGTTTTTT
TRBV18	-	-	TRBJ2-5	CASSPMGGETQYF	TGTGCCAGCTCACCGATGGGGGGAGAGACCCAGTACTTC